Each of the 17 T cell receptor beta chains below was sequenced from the same sample in a study of blood T cell repertoires in COVID-19. Sequencing was performed with immunoSEQ multiplex PCR; in TCRdb, only in-frame clones are kept and a portion is missing. The table records about 240,000 clones, 82% of them present only once. Material: peripheral blood. The receptors here all came from a woman in her sixties or seventies with active or convalescent COVID-19.

The chain carries TRBV27 and TRBJ2-7; perhaps TRBD2 as D (6 bases). V was clipped by 1 base and J by 4 bases, with 14 bases between them. Per the germline V gene, CDR1 is MNHEY and CDR2 is SMNVEV (reference sequence). This CDR3 has 15 amino acids. The CDR3 DNA reads TGTGCCAGCAGTTTATGGGACCGGGGGACTTACGAGCAGTACTTC. Protein product: CASSLWDRGTYEQYF.

A single count supports this clone. CDR3 in amino acids: CASSYGQGRNTIYF. The DNA for the CDR3 is TGTGCCAGCAGTTACGGCCAGGGGAGAAACACCATATATTTT. The J gene is TRBJ1-3, the V gene TRBV6-5; TRBD1 is a possible D gene (6 bases). The germline V gene has CDR1 MNHEY and CDR2 SVGAGI. The V and J ends lost 2 bases and 5 bases respectively, with 10 bases between them. The CDR3 runs 14 residues.

The chain has TRBV14 and TRBJ1-2; 7 nucleotides match TRBD1. The CDR3 is 15 amino acids. The J segment lost 2 bases and the V segment lost 4 bases, leaving 7 bases of the junction unmatched. Germline V gives CDR1 SGHDN, CDR2 FVKESK. DNA of the CDR3: TGTGCCAGCAGCCCACCGGGACAGAGAAACTATGGCTACACCTTC. The encoded protein is CASSPPGQRNYGYTF.

The chain links TRBV6-2 or TRBV6-3 to TRBJ2-6; D is undetermined. V gave up 7 bases and J gave up 2 bases, with 9 bases separating them. This CDR3 has 14 amino acids. Germline loops: CDR1 MNHEY, CDR2 SVGEGT. The CDR3 loop reads CASTPLPGANVLTF. CDR3 DNA: TGTGCCAGCACCCCCCTCCCTGGGGCCAACGTCCTGACTTTC.

The chain is built from TRBV27 and TRBJ1-3, with TRBD1 matching 8 bases. Germline assignment: CDR1 MNHEY and CDR2 SMNVEV (reference sequence). The CDR3 has 15 residues. The V gene end was trimmed by 6 bases and the J gene end by 0 bases; junction bases not matched to a gene: 4. The CDR3 nucleotides read TGTGCCAGCAGCCACAGGGGGAGCTCTGGAAACACCATATATTTT. It is translated as CASSHRGSSGNTIYF.

The chain combines TRBV11-3 with TRBJ2-1; D is possibly TRBD1 (5 bases). V lost 2 bases, J lost 9 bases, and 8 bases lay in between. Looked up from germline, CDR1 is SGHNT and CDR2 is YENEEA. The CDR3 runs 12 residues. The CDR3 reads CASSLPGLEQFF. In nucleotides, the CDR3 is TGTGCCAGCAGCTTACCAGGGCTTGAGCAGTTCTTC.

The chain uses TRBV5-8 and TRBJ2-7, with a weak D call TRBD2 (6 bases). Germline loops: CDR1 SGHTS, CDR2 YDEGEE. This CDR3 contains 20 residues. Trimming left V 4 bases short and J 0 bases short, with 29 bases between. CDR3 in DNA: TGTGCCAGCAGCCTGGGGATAGCGGTACCGTTGTCAAGCAGCTCCTACGAGCAGTACTTC. Protein: CASSLGIAVPLSSSSYEQYF.

This clone was counted only a few times. The chain is built from TRBV19 and TRBJ1-2; TRBD1 aligns across 7 bases. This CDR3 has 17 residues. After removal of 4 bases from V and 6 bases from J, the junction contained 17 bases not matched to a gene. Germline V gene lookup returns CDR1 LNHDA and CDR2 SQIVND (reference sequence). The CDR3 DNA sequence: TGTGCCAGTAGTAGGCCGGGACAGACAACCAATCTGGATGGCTACACCTTC. Translating gives CASSRPGQTTNLDGYTF.

This clone was seen just once. The chain links TRBV7-6 to TRBJ1-2; TRBD1 matches at 7 bases. This CDR3 has 14 residues. Germline CDR1 and CDR2: SGHVS and FNYEAQ. V lost 1 base and J lost 4; bases outside the gene matches: 3. The CDR3 DNA reads TGTGCCAGCAGCTTAGGACAGGGTCCCTATGGCTACACCTTC. Protein sequence: CASSLGQGPYGYTF.

This rearrangement joins TRBV6-5 to TRBJ2-2, with 7 bases that match TRBD1. Per the germline V gene, CDR1 is MNHEY and CDR2 is SVGAGI. The CDR3 is 16 residues long. With V trimmed by 0 bases and J by 4 bases, 5 bases remained unmatched. The CDR3 loop reads CASSYSGTEGTGELFF. The CDR3 coding sequence is TGTGCCAGCAGTTACTCGGGGACAGAAGGCACCGGGGAGCTGTTTTTT.

CDR3 protein: CASSSQGQGVRDTQYF. The CDR3 nucleotides read TGTGCCAGCAGCTCCCAGGGACAGGGGGTGAGAGATACGCAGTATTTT. The chain couples TRBV7-2 to TRBJ2-3; 11 nucleotides match TRBD1. CDR1 and CDR2 (germline): SGHTA, FQGNSA. This CDR3 contains 16 residues. The V and J ends lost 4 bases and 5 bases, in that order; junction bases with no gene match: 8. Looking up the rest from reference TRBV7-2 and TRBJ2-3 gives the full variable domain: GAGVSQSPSNKVTEKGKDVELRCDPISGHTALYWYRQSLGQGLEFLIYFQGNSAPDKSGLPSDRFSAERTGGSVSTLTIQRTQQEDSAVYLCASSSQGQGVRDTQYFGPGTRLTVL.

The chain has TRBV30 and TRBJ1-6, with D hard to call. Germline assignment: CDR1 GTSNPN and CDR2 SVGIG (reference sequence). With 0 bases removed from V and 13 bases from J, the gap between germline ends came to 16 bases. The CDR3 is 14 amino acids. The CDR3 coding sequence is TGTGCCTGGAGTGTGCCCACTATGATCCGGCCCCTCCACTTT. Its translation: CAWSVPTMIRPLHF.

In DNA form, the CDR3 reads TGTGCCAGCAGTTCTAACGGGGGGCCTGGTTACGAGCAGTACTTC. Translation gives CASSSNGGPGYEQYF. The gene calls are TRBV2 and TRBJ2-7; D perhaps matches TRBD2 (7 bases). V lost 5 bases to trimming and J lost 4 bases, with 18 bases between them. CDR1 SNHLY and CDR2 FYNNEI come from the germline V gene. The CDR3 is 15 amino acids.

This clone has only one observation. CDR3 in amino acids: CASSTTEYSNQPQHF. CDR3 in DNA: TGTGCCAGCAGCACGACAGAATATAGCAATCAGCCCCAGCATTTT. This chain links TRBV5-6 with TRBJ1-5, with D tentatively TRBD1 (5 bases). From germline, CDR1 is SGHDT and CDR2 YYEEEE. The CDR3 spans 15 residues. Trimming left V 4 bases short and J 0 bases short, with 11 bases between.

V gene TRBV18 combines with J gene TRBJ1-2; the D gene is possibly TRBD1 (6 bases). Germline CDR1 is KGHSH and CDR2 is LQKENI. The ends were cut back, 8 bases at V and 4 bases at J, with 17 bases in the middle. The CDR3 has 14 amino acids. CDR3 loop: CASTPDMGAYGYTF. The CDR3, as DNA: TGTGCCAGCACCCCCGACATGGGGGCCTATGGCTACACCTTC.

With respect to this clone: The junction does not match germline at one end; this may be a read error. J is TRBJ1-1 and V is TRBV5-4, with D tentatively TRBD1 (6 bases). The CDR3 has 16 amino acids. CDR1 and CDR2 (germline): SGHNT, YYREEE (reference sequence). The CDR3 nucleotides read TGTGCCAGCAGCTTGGTACAGGGCAGGCAGAACGCTGAAGCTTTCTTT. This sequence encodes CASSLVQGRQNAEAFF.

This chain links TRBV30 with TRBJ1-6; a possible D gene is TRBD1 (5 bases). The V gene lost 7 bases and the J gene lost 10 bases, with 20 bases spanning the gap. The germline V gene encodes CDR1 GTSNPN and CDR2 SVGIG (reference sequence). There are 14 residues in the CDR3. CDR3 sequence: CALDVVQGGSPLHF. The CDR3 DNA is TGTGCCTTAGATGTGGTCCAGGGAGGATCACCCCTCCACTTT.